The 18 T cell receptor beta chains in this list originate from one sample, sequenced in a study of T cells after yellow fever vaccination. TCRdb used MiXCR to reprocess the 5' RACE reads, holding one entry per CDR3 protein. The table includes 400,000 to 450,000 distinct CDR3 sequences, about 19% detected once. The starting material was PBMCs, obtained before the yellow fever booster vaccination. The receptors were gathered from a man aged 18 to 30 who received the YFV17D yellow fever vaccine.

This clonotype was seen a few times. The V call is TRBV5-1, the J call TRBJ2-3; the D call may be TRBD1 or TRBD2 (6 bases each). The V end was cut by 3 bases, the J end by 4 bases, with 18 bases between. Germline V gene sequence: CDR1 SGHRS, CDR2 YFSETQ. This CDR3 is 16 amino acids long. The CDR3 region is CASSSGVTRGADTQYF. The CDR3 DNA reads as TGCGCCAGCAGCTCGGGAGTCACCAGGGGCGCAGATACGCAGTATTTT. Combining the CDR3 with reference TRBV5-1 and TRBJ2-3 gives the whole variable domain KAGVTQTPRYLIKTRGQQVTLSCSPISGHRSVSWYQQTPGQGLQFLFEYFSETQRNKGNFPGRFSGRQFSNSRSEMNVSTLELGDSALYLCASSSGVTRGADTQYFGPGTRLTVL.

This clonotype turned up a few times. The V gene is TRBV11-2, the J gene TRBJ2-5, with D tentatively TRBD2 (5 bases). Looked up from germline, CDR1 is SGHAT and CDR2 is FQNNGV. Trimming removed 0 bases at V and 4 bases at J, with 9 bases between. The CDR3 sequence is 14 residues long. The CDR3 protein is CASSLDAGRETQYF. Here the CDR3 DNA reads TGTGCCAGCAGCTTAGATGCGGGTAGAGAGACCCAGTACTTC.

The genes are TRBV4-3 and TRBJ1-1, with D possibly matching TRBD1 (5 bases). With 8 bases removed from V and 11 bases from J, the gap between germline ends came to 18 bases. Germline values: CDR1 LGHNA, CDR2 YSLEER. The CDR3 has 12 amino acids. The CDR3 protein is CASSHAPGEAFF. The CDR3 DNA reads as TGCGCCAGCTCCCACGCTCCGGGGGAGGCTTTCTTT.

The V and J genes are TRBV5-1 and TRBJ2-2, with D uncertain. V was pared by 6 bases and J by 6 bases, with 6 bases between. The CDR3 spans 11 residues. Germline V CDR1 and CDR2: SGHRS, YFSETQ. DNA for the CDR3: TGCGCCAGCACCGGGCCCGGGGAGCTGTTTTTT. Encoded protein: CASTGPGELFF.

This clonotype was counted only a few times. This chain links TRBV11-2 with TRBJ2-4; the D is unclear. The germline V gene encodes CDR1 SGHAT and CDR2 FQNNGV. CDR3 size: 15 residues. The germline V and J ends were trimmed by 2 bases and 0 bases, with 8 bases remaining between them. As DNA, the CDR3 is TGTGCCAGCAGCTTAACGGGCCAAGCCAAAAACATTCAGTACTTC. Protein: CASSLTGQAKNIQYF.

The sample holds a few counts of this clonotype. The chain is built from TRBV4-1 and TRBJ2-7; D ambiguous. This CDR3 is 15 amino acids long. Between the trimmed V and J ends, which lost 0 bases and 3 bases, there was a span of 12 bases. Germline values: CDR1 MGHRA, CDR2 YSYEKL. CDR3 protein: CASSQDQSWDYEQYV. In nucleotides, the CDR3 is TGCGCCAGCAGCCAAGATCAAAGTTGGGACTACGAGCAGTACGTC.

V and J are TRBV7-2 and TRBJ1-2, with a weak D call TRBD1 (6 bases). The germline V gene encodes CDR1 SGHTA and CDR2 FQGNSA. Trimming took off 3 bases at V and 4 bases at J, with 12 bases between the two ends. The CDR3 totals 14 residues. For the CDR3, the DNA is TGTGCCAGCAGCTTTCCAGGGGCGATCTATGGCTACACCTTC. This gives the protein CASSFPGAIYGYTF.

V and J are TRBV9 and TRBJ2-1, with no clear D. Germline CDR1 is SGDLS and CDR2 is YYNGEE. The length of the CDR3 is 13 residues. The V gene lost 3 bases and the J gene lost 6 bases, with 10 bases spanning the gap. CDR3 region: CASSGQNRNEQFF. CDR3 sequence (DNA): TGTGCCAGCAGCGGACAAAACCGCAATGAGCAGTTCTTC.

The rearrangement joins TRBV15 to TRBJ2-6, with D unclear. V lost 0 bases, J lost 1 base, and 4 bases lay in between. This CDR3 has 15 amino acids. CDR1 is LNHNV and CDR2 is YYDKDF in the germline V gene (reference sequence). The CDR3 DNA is TGTGCCACCAGCAGAGATAAGTCTGGGGCCAACGTCCTGACTTTC. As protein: CATSRDKSGANVLTF. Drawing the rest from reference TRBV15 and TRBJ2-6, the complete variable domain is DAMVIQNPRYQVTQFGKPVTLSCSQTLNHNVMYWYQQKSSQAPKLLFHYYDKDFNNEADTPDNFQSRRPNTSFCFLDIRSPGLGDTAMYLCATSRDKSGANVLTFGAGSRLTVL.

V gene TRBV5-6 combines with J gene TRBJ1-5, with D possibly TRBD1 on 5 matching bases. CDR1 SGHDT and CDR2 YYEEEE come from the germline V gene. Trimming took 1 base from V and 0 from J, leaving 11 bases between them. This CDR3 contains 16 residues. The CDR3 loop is CASSLYGRASNQPQHF. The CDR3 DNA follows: TGTGCCAGCAGCTTGTATGGCAGGGCTAGCAATCAGCCCCAGCATTTT.

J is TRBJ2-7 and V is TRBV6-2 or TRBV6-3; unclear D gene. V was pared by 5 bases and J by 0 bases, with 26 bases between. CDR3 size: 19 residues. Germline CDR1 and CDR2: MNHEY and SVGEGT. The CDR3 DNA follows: TGTGCCAGCAGTGGACGATGGGCAGGCTCGTCAAGATTCTCCTACGAGCAGTACGTC. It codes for CASSGRWAGSSRFSYEQYV.

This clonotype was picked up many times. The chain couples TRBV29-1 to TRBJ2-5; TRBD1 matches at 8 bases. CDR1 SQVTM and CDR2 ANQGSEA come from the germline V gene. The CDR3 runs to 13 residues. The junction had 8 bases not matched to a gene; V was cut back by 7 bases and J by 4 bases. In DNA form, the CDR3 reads TGCAGCGCACACAGGGGGTTGGGAGAGACCCAGTACTTC. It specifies CSAHRGLGETQYF.

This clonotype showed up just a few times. The CDR3 reads CASSLGGGLYEQYF. CDR3 bases: TGTGCCAGCTCACTTGGTGGGGGGCTATACGAGCAGTACTTC. This chain connects TRBV18 to TRBJ2-7; D is perhaps TRBD1 or TRBD2 (6 bases each). This CDR3 region has 14 residues. Germline CDR1 is KGHSH and CDR2 is LQKENI. V was clipped by 4 bases and J by 4 bases, with 14 bases between them. Together with reference TRBV18 and TRBJ2-7, the CDR3 gives the full variable domain: NAGVMQNPRHLVRRRGQEARLRCSPMKGHSHVYWYRQLPEEGLKFMVYLQKENIIDESGMPKERFSAEFPKEGPSILRIQQVVRGDSAAYFCASSLGGGLYEQYFGPGTRLTVT.

The DNA for the CDR3 is TGTGCCAGCAGTATGGGACGTCTGGAAAACATTCAGTACTTC. This sequence encodes CASSMGRLENIQYF. The genes are TRBV2 and TRBJ2-4, with D perhaps given as TRBD1 or TRBD2 (5 bases each). CDR3 length: 14 residues. Trimming shortened V by 5 bases and J by 5 bases, and 13 bases separated the two germline ends. Per the germline V gene, CDR1 is SNHLY and CDR2 is FYNNEI.

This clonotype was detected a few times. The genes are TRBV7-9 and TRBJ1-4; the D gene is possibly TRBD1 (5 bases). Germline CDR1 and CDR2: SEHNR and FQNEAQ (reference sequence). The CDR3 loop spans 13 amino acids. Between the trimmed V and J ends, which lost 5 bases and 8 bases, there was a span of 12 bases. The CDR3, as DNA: TGTGCCAGCAGCGCGGGGGACGGGGAAAAACTGTTTTTT. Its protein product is CASSAGDGEKLFF.

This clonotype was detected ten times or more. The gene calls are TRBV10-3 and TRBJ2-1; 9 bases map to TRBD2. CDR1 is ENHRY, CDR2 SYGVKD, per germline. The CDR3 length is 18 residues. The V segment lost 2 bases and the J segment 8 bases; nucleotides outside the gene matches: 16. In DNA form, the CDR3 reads TGTGCCATCAGTGAGGCGCGGGGGGGAATTATGAATTGGGATGAGCAGTTCTTC. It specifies CAISEARGGIMNWDEQFF.

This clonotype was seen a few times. CDR3 coding DNA: TGTGCCACCTCGGACAGGGGAAGGAATGAAAAACTGTTTTTT. Translating it yields CATSDRGRNEKLFF. The rearrangement links TRBV2 to TRBJ1-4; 9 bases match TRBD1. The germline CDR1 and CDR2 sequences are SNHLY and FYNNEI. This CDR3 is built from 14 residues. The V gene end was trimmed by 10 bases and the J gene end by 5 bases; junction bases not matched to a gene: 8.

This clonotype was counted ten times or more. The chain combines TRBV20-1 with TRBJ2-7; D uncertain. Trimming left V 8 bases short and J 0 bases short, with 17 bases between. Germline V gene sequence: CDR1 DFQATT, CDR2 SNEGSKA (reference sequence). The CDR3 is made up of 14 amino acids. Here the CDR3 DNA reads TGCAGTTCCACGGACGCGAGGAGCTCCTACGAGCAGTACTTC. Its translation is CSSTDARSSYEQYF.